This note documents a single T cell receptor (beta chain) sequence. The CDR3 loop spans 16 amino acids. V lost 5 bases, J lost 6 bases, and 7 bases stayed unmatched. CDR1 and CDR2 from the germline V gene are KGHSH and LQKENI. Seattle patients were enrolled while actively infected and followed longitudinally. The data are from a study of blood T cell repertoires in COVID-19. Per the study methods: Amplification with reference gene primers provided the estimates of nucleated cell counts. Data came from immunoSEQ multiplex PCR; TCRdb stores just in-frame clones and leaves some out. V and J calls and clone size are as listed in that table; D and trimming were resolved from the DNA. The sample has about 52,000 clones, around 82% seen once.

The receptor was derived from a woman of 80 years or more with COVID-19, enrolled during active disease. This sequence joins TRBV18 and TRBJ2-2; 12 bases map to TRBD2. Sequences were obtained from peripheral blood. DNA of the CDR3: TGTGCCAGCTCAATGACTAGCGGGGGTAAAGCCGGGGAGCTGTTTTTT. The encoded protein is CASSMTSGGKAGELFF.